The clone carrying this TCR beta chain was seen ten or more times. Time point reported: newly diagnosed GD, antithyroid drugs for less than 3 months. Scientists built the TCR library using RNA that was extracted from PBMCs. American Thyroid Association guidelines served as the basis for diagnosing Graves' disease. V dropped 7 bases and J dropped 0 bases, with 13 bases sitting between them. The germline V gene encodes CDR1 MDHEN and CDR2 SYDVKM. The CDR3 consists of 15 residues. HTBI primers from iRepertoire and Arm-PCR of CDR3 regions yielded the TCR beta libraries. TCRdb passed the multiplex PCR reads through MiXCR, listing each CDR3 protein once. The sample shows roughly 400,000 distinct CDR3 sequences, about a sixth of them seen only once. This entry comes from a study of regulatory T cells in long-lasting Graves disease. The data also belong to a second study, concerning T cells in Graves' hyperthyroidism and ophthalmopathy. As that study records: Expanded thyroid clonotypes (above 0.001) were mostly also found in blood.

The sequence was obtained from a woman younger than 30 with Graves disease. V usage is TRBV28 and J usage is TRBJ2-1; D is uncertain. The specimen was peripheral blood mononuclear cells (PBMCs), collected at new diagnosis, from a patient treated with antithyroid drugs. The CDR3 region is CASNPAKSSYNEQFF. The CDR3 DNA sequence: TGTGCCAGCAACCCGGCGAAGAGCTCCTACAATGAGCAGTTCTTC.